One sample yielded the 5 T cell receptor beta chains listed below, sequenced in a study of a mutant IDH1 vaccine in newly diagnosed glioma. TCRdb's copy holds only in-frame clones and misses some; the assay was immunoSEQ multiplex PCR. Of about 27,000 clones listed, under 80% were seen once; the top ten hold just over 7.5%. These TCRs' antigens remain unknown. Indicated time point: week 35, safety follow-up. The content of each vaccine dose was 300 ug of mutant IDH1 20-mer peptide, and topical imiquimod accompanied it. The source material was PBMCs, sampled from a glioma patient whose treatment included an IDH1 peptide vaccine. The receptors derive from a man aged 45-65 years with glioma.

This clone occurred a few times. V usage is TRBV21-1 and J usage is TRBJ1-1; the table calls TRBD1, which could not be checked here. TRBV21-1 is described as a pseudogene. There are 16 residues in the CDR3. The CDR3 sequence is CASSAQRGLKVCRAFF. The CDR3 DNA sequence: TGTGCCAGCAGCGCCCAAAGGGGCCTGAAGGTGTGTAGGGCTTTCTTT.

The V call is TRBV6-5, the J call TRBJ2-7; possibly TRBD1 for D (6 bases). CDR1 and CDR2 (germline): MNHEY, SVGAGI. V gave up 6 bases and J gave up 3 bases, with 9 bases separating them. The CDR3 contains 12 residues. The CDR3 DNA reads as TGTGCCAGCAGGCAGGGGAACTACGAGCAGTACTTC. Encoded protein: CASRQGNYEQYF.

J is TRBJ1-2 and V is TRBV15; D remains ambiguous. Trimming took off 0 bases at V and 8 bases at J, with 16 bases between the two ends. Germline CDR1 reads LNHNV; CDR2 reads YYDKDF (reference sequence). The CDR3 runs 15 residues. The CDR3 DNA reads TGTGCCACCAGCAGAGAACAAGTCAGCCGGAGCGGCTACACCTTC. Translating it yields CATSREQVSRSGYTF. Combining the CDR3 with reference TRBV15 and TRBJ1-2 gives the whole variable domain DAMVIQNPRYQVTQFGKPVTLSCSQTLNHNVMYWYQQKSSQAPKLLFHYYDKDFNNEADTPDNFQSRRPNTSFCFLDIRSPGLGDTAMYLCATSREQVSRSGYTFGSGTRLTVV.

The rearrangement uses TRBV6-5 and TRBJ2-2, with D possibly TRBD1 on 5 matching bases. CDR1 is MNHEY, CDR2 SVGAGI, per germline. The CDR3 runs 14 residues. The V end was cut by 6 bases, the J end by 7 bases, with 15 bases between. The CDR3 is CASRQTGLFGELFF. DNA of the CDR3: TGTGCCAGCAGACAAACAGGTCTTTTCGGGGAGCTGTTTTTT.

The chain recombines TRBV5-1 with TRBJ2-7; 9 bases are a match to TRBD2. CDR3 length: 15 amino acids. J gave up 3 bases and V 1 base, and 5 bases lay outside the gene matches. CDR1 SGHRS and CDR2 YFSETQ come from the germline V gene. CDR3 nucleotides: TGCGCCAGCAGCTTGAGCGGGAGGAATCACTACGAGCAGTACTTC. Translating it yields CASSLSGRNHYEQYF.